Detailed here is one TCR beta chain. The germline V gene encodes CDR1 MDHEN and CDR2 SYDVKM. Trimming removed 3 bases from V and 5 bases from J, with 14 bases in between. This CDR3 has 15 residues. These data are taken from a study of shared clonotypes between healthy human individuals. For the study at large: Aged between 18 and 49, the donors were a couple of women and three men.

Researchers divided each subset's genomic DNA evenly across several immunoSEQ plates. Clones were read by immunoSEQ multiplex PCR, and TCRdb kept only the in-frame ones, dropping some. The sample records about half a million clones, 79% being singletons. Caucasian adults residing in Nashville, Tennessee made up all the donors. The TCR originated in a woman aged 40 to 50 in good health. Some clones in this sample may be carry-over from other donors' samples. Material for sequencing was PBMCs. This rearrangement joins TRBV28 to TRBJ1-5; D is perhaps TRBD1 (5 bases). DNA for the CDR3: TGTGCCAGCAGTTTGGAGTCCCAGGGCTATCAGCCCCAGCATTTT. Its protein product is CASSLESQGYQPQHF.